Listed here are 10 T cell receptor beta chains from one sample, sequenced in a study of shared clonotypes between healthy human individuals. Only in-frame clones appear in the TCRdb table, and some are missing; sequencing was by immunoSEQ multiplex PCR. The sample holds a few hundred thousand clones; 90% to 97% are singletons and the top ten take more than 0.3%. Material for sequencing was memory CD8+ T cells sorted from blood. The subset denotes: CD45RO+ cells pooled with CCR7-negative TemRA cells. These receptors originate from a man aged 25-45 years in good health.

This chain connects TRBV4-1 to TRBJ2-1, with TRBD2 identical over 8 bases. Trimming cost V 4 bases and J 14 bases; bases outside gene matches: 13. CDR1 is MGHRA, CDR2 YSYEKL, per germline. The CDR3 runs to 14 residues. DNA of the CDR3: TGCGCCAGCAGCCCCCTGGTAGCGGGAATCGGGGAGTTCTTC. This sequence encodes CASSPLVAGIGEFF.

The V gene is TRBV19, the J gene TRBJ2-6, with 8 bases aligning to TRBD1. Germline V gives CDR1 LNHDA, CDR2 SQIVND (reference sequence). The CDR3 covers 17 residues. The J segment lost 0 bases and the V segment lost 5 bases, leaving 6 bases of the junction unmatched. The CDR3, as DNA: TGTGCCAGTAGTGCAGGGGGCGTGAACTCTGGGGCCAACGTCCTGACTTTC. This gives the protein CASSAGGVNSGANVLTF.

The V gene is TRBV15, the J gene TRBJ2-3; 12 bases are shared with TRBD2. CDR1 LNHNV and CDR2 YYDKDF come from the germline V gene (reference sequence). This CDR3 is built from 15 residues. V shed 1 base, J shed 5 bases, and the junction held 1 base outside the gene matches. CDR3 sequence (DNA): TGTGCCACCAGCAGAGGACTAGCGGGGGAAGATACGCAGTATTTT. Its protein is CATSRGLAGEDTQYF.

The chain employs TRBV30 and TRBJ2-3, with D uncertain. With 0 bases removed from V and 4 bases from J, the gap between germline ends came to 8 bases. CDR1 is GTSNPN, CDR2 SVGIG, per germline (reference sequence). The CDR3 is 13 amino acids. The CDR3 region is CAWSVVEADTQYF. CDR3 nucleotide sequence: TGTGCCTGGAGTGTGGTTGAAGCAGATACGCAGTATTTT.

The chain is built from TRBV7-6 and TRBJ2-7, with a possible D match to TRBD1 (6 bases). CDR3 size: 13 residues. Germline assignment: CDR1 SGHVS and CDR2 FNYEAQ. V shed 4 bases and J shed 2 bases, with 9 bases lying between them. CDR3 sequence (DNA): TGTGCCAGCAGCTGGACAGACACCTACGAGCAGTACTTC. This codes for CASSWTDTYEQYF.

This sequence joins TRBV30 and TRBJ1-2, with unresolved D. The CDR3 loop spans 14 amino acids. Deletions cut 3 bases from V and 1 base from J, with 12 bases between. Per the germline V gene, CDR1 is GTSNPN and CDR2 is SVGIG (reference sequence). The CDR3 nucleotides read TGTGCCTGGAGACTGCGTAGCGGTAACTATGGCTACACCTTC. Protein: CAWRLRSGNYGYTF.

The rearrangement uses TRBV28 and TRBJ2-7, with TRBD1 as a possible D gene (6 bases). The CDR3 totals 15 residues. V shed 2 bases and J shed 3 bases, with 14 bases lying between them. Germline V gene lookup returns CDR1 MDHEN and CDR2 SYDVKM. CDR3 DNA: TGTGCCAGCAGTTTAGGGCAGGGGAGAAGCTACGAGCAGTACTTC. Translation: CASSLGQGRSYEQYF.

The genes are TRBV28 and TRBJ1-1; TRBD1 is a possible D gene (5 bases). Germline assignment: CDR1 MDHEN and CDR2 SYDVKM. The CDR3 is 15 residues long. The V end was cut by 2 bases, the J end by 1 base, with 11 bases between. The CDR3 region is CASSLPQGRNTEAFF. Here the CDR3 DNA reads TGTGCCAGCAGTTTACCCCAGGGCAGGAACACTGAAGCTTTCTTT.

The CDR3, as DNA: TGTGCCAGCAGTTTACCCAGGGGGGAGCAGTTCTTC. Amino acid sequence: CASSLPRGEQFF. The gene calls are TRBV28 and TRBJ2-1; 7 bases are shared with TRBD1. V lost 2 bases, J lost 10 bases, and 2 bases stayed unmatched. Germline-derived CDR1 and CDR2 are MDHEN and SYDVKM. This CDR3 has 12 amino acids.

This chain connects TRBV9 to TRBJ1-4; D unresolved. Trimming left V 3 bases short and J 5 bases short, with 11 bases between. Germline CDR1 and CDR2: SGDLS and YYNGEE. The CDR3 is made up of 14 amino acids. Here the CDR3 reads CASSADGWNEKLFF. In DNA form, the CDR3 reads TGTGCCAGCAGCGCGGACGGCTGGAATGAAAAACTGTTTTTT.